These T cell receptor beta chains were read from a single sample in a study of shared clonotypes between healthy human individuals. The table came from immunoSEQ multiplex PCR; TCRdb's copy has only in-frame clones and leaves some out. The data show some 530,000 clones, 81% seen once. Sequencing was done on a sample of PBMCs. The origin of the receptors is a woman aged 40 to 50 in good health. Some clones in this sample may be carry-over from other donors' samples. The CDR3 runs from the conserved cysteine through the conserved F or W. The D gene is left open where the match is weak. Not all rows give a size; the values are once, few, many and, for expanded clones, a class.

v_call	clone_size	j_call	d_call	cdr3_aa	cdr3_nt
TRBV5-6	many	TRBJ2-1	-	CASSLSWPSSYNEQFF	TGTGCCAGCAGCTTGTCGTGGCCCAGCTCCTACAATGAGCAGTTCTTC
TRBV7-2	-	TRBJ1-3	-	CASSRQSSGNTIYF	TGTGCCAGCAGTCGACAGAGCTCTGGAAACACCATATATTTT
TRBV30	-	TRBJ2-1	-	CAWSDPGEQFF	TGTGCCTGGAGTGATCCGGGTGAGCAGTTCTTC
TRBV4-3	-	TRBJ2-7	-	CASSQVTASYEQYF	TGCGCCAGCAGCCAAGTGACAGCATCCTACGAGCAGTACTTC
TRBV4-3	many	TRBJ2-3	-	CASKETLGDTQYF	TGCGCCAGCAAGGAGACTCTAGGGGATACGCAGTATTTT
TRBV6-1	-	TRBJ2-4	TRBD1	CAGSEDVGGGKNIQYF	TGTGCCGGCAGTGAAGATGTAGGGGGCGGCAAAAACATTCAGTACTTC
TRBV20-1	-	TRBJ2-7	-	CSAPNGPKQYF	TGCAGTGCACCGAACGGTCCCAAGCAGTACTTC
TRBV11-2	-	TRBJ1-1	TRBD1	CASSHTGVSEAFF	TGTGCCAGCAGCCATACAGGGGTGTCGGAAGCTTTCTTT
TRBV5-4	-	TRBJ1-3	-	CASSLQGPGNTIYF	TGTGCCAGCAGCTTGCAGGGACCTGGAAACACCATATATTTT
TRBV7-9	-	TRBJ2-7	-	CASSLVYRPYEQYF	TGTGCCAGCAGCTTAGTGTACAGGCCCTACGAGCAGTACTTC
TRBV5-3	once	TRBJ1-4	-	CARSPRWNVRVYNDEKLFF	TGTGCCAGAAGCCCCCGCTGGAATGTTCGTGTTTATAACGATGAAAAACTGTTTTTT
TRBV7-9	few	TRBJ1-2	-	CASSPPVLGPDGYTF	TGTGCCAGCAGCCCACCGGTTCTGGGGCCTGATGGCTACACCTTC
TRBV18	-	TRBJ1-1	-	CTSSPRGTEGLNTEAFF	TGTACCAGCTCACCACGGGGGACGGAGGGACTTAACACTGAAGCTTTCTTT
TRBV11-2	-	TRBJ2-7	TRBD2	CASSFGRPLSGRDYEQYF	TGTGCCAGCAGCTTTGGCCGTCCCCTTAGCGGGAGGGACTACGAGCAGTACTTC
TRBV30	-	TRBJ2-1	-	CAWSVLGAKYNEQFF	TGTGCCTGGAGTGTACTGGGGGCGAAGTACAATGAGCAGTTCTTC
TRBV10-3	-	TRBJ2-5	-	CAIGTSQETQYF	TGTGCGATAGGGACATCTCAAGAGACCCAGTACTTC
TRBV5-1	few	TRBJ1-3	TRBD1	CASSLSGTGPGNTIYF	TGCGCCAGCAGCTTGTCCGGGACAGGGCCCGGAAACACCATATATTTT
TRBV7-2	-	TRBJ1-5	TRBD1	CASSSRGNQPQHF	TGTGCCAGCAGCTCCAGGGGGAATCAGCCCCAGCATTTT
TRBV4-1	-	TRBJ1-1	TRBD1	CASSQIQPRGTGAIEAFF	TGCGCCAGCAGCCAAATCCAACCCCGCGGGACAGGAGCCATTGAAGCTTTCTTT
TRBV27	once	TRBJ1-1	-	CASSSRVSPEAFF	TGTGCCAGCAGTTCCAGGGTTTCCCCTGAAGCTTTCTTT
TRBV5-1	-	TRBJ1-2	-	CASSLVDRATVNYGYTF	TGCGCCAGCAGCTTGGTAGACAGAGCGACTGTAAACTATGGCTACACCTTC
TRBV27	-	TRBJ2-7	-	CASSSLGGGFDEQYF	TGTGCCAGCAGTTCCCTCGGCGGTGGGTTCGACGAGCAGTACTTC
TRBV11-2	-	TRBJ2-4	TRBD2	CASSLVGGSTWENIQYF	TGTGCCAGCAGCTTAGTGGGGGGGAGTACGTGGGAAAACATTCAGTACTTC
TRBV5-1	many	TRBJ1-1	TRBD1	CASSRTGPVNTEAFF	TGCGCCAGCAGCCGGACAGGGCCGGTGAACACTGAAGCTTTCTTT
TRBV28	-	TRBJ2-7	TRBD2	CASIAGGATYEQYF	TGTGCCAGCATCGCCGGGGGGGCTACCTACGAGCAGTACTTC
TRBV27	few	TRBJ2-2	TRBD1	CASSRTGPGELFF	TGTGCCAGCAGTAGGACAGGGCCCGGGGAGCTGTTTTTT
TRBV11-2	-	TRBJ2-7	TRBD2	CASSPRTSGWNEQYF	TGTGCCAGCAGCCCCCGGACTAGCGGTTGGAACGAGCAGTACTTC
TRBV30	-	TRBJ1-2	-	CASRVGYGYTF	TGTGCCAGCAGGGTCGGCTATGGCTACACCTTC